The sequence of this T cell receptor (beta chain) was determined in a study of graft-versus-host responses after intestinal transplantation. Study overall: Recipients were given multivisceral, liver-intestinal, or isolated intestinal transplants.

Generated by immunoSEQ multiplex PCR, the TCRdb table keeps only in-frame clones and is missing some. The table lists tens of thousands of clones, 88% of them singletons. This CDR3 region has 15 residues. V lost 0 bases, J lost 10 bases, and 9 bases stayed unmatched. Germline CDR1 and CDR2: LGHNA and YNFKEQ. Whole-study results and caveats: Recipient-marrow GvH clones were detected, some having first appeared in ileum or blood.

This clone was seen only once. Its target is unknown. Specimen: unstimulated CD4+ T cells sorted from spleen or lymph node cells, collected before transplant. This chain links TRBV4-2 with TRBJ2-3; 8 bases are shared with TRBD2. This receptor was obtained from a human donor who was the organ donor for an intestinal transplant. Here the CDR3 reads CASSQDGQREKAQYF. CDR3 bases: TGTGCCAGCAGCCAAGATGGTCAGCGGGAGAAGGCGCAGTATTTT.